The clone carrying this T cell receptor (beta chain) has only a few counts. The data were taken from a study of T-cell reconstitution after alpha-beta-depleted transplantation in children. Preparation of the TCRbeta library used unique molecular identifiers. Using its own MiXCR run on the PCR reads, TCRdb lists one record per CDR3 protein. The repertoire holds about 640,000 distinct CDR3 sequences, with 16% as singletons. CDR3 size: 14 residues. CDR1 is GTSNPN, CDR2 SVGIG, per germline (reference sequence). V lost 5 bases, J lost 0 bases, and 6 bases stayed unmatched. Specimen: PBMCs from the stem cell graft donor, collected from the stem cell graft. This chain uses TRBV30 with TRBJ1-1, with TRBD1 identical over 7 bases. The sequence was obtained from a human donor who donated a stem cell graft to a child with acute myeloid leukemia. The CDR3 nucleotides are TGTGCCTGGGTCCACAGGGGAATGAACACTGAAGCTTTCTTT. The encoded protein is CAWVHRGMNTEAFF.